These T cell receptor beta chains were read from a single sample in a study of blood T cells in healthy people across ages. MiXCR, run by TCRdb on the 5' RACE reads, gives a single entry per CDR3 protein. Of roughly 1.5 million distinct CDR3 sequences detected, less than 45% appear once; the ten largest clones hold about 4%. Sequencing was performed on blood. The receptors were sampled from a woman aged 18-30 years in good health. The CDR3 runs from the conserved cysteine through the conserved F or W. D genes are given only for firm matches. Clone size, where shown, is once, few, many, or a class for clones that have expanded.

J gene	D gene	V gene	clone size	CDR3 DNA	CDR3 protein
TRBJ2-7	NA	TRBV9	NA	TGTGCCAGCAGCGTAGGTGGCAGCGGAGACTACGAGCAGTACTTC	CASSVGGSGDYEQYF
TRBJ2-1	NA	TRBV29-1	few	TGCAGCGTGGATGACAATGAGCAGTTCTTC	CSVDDNEQFF
TRBJ1-3	TRBD1	TRBV20-1	few	TGCAGTGCTAGAGCGGGAGGACAGGGGGCGCGGGGAAACACCATATATTTT	CSARAGGQGARGNTIYF
TRBJ2-7	TRBD2	TRBV25-1	NA	TGTGCCAGCAGTGAACAACTAGCGGCTAGCTCCTACGAGCAGTACTTC	CASSEQLAASSYEQYF
TRBJ2-7	TRBD2	TRBV6-2/TRBV6-3	few	TGTGCCAGCAGGCAGGGACTAGCGGGCCTCTCCTACGAGCAGTACTTC	CASRQGLAGLSYEQYF
TRBJ1-2	TRBD1	TRBV27	NA	TGTGCCAGCAGTTTCCAGGGACAGGGGGTTGGCTATGGCTACACCTTC	CASSFQGQGVGYGYTF
TRBJ2-1	NA	TRBV12-3/TRBV12-4	NA	TGTGCCAGCAGTTTTACTCCTAGGCAGTTCTTC	CASSFTPRQFF
TRBJ1-2	NA	TRBV20-1	NA	TGCAGTGCTATAGTGGCTCCGGGACACCCTAACTATGGCTACACCTTC	CSAIVAPGHPNYGYTF
TRBJ2-5	TRBD2	TRBV12-3/TRBV12-4	NA	TGTGCCAGCTATCCCGGGAGCGGGAGGCACAATGAGCAGTACTTC	CASYPGSGRHNEQYF
TRBJ2-7	NA	TRBV6-5	NA	TGTGCCAGCAGTCCCAGATCGGGCTACGAGCAGTACTTC	CASSPRSGYEQYF
TRBJ2-7	NA	TRBV7-9	NA	TGTGCCAGCAGCTTAGAGACAGGCCAGGAGCAGTACTTC	CASSLETGQEQYF
TRBJ2-5	TRBD2	TRBV20-1	NA	TGCAGTGCTATAGGGCGGGAGGAGACCCAGTACTTC	CSAIGREETQYF
TRBJ2-1	TRBD2	TRBV15	once	TGTGCCACCAAGAACGAGTCGGGACTACAATACTACAATGAGCAGTTCTTC	CATKNESGLQYYNEQFF
TRBJ1-5	NA	TRBV10-3	NA	TGTGCCACCGCGCAGGCGGATCAACCCCAGCATTTT	CATAQADQPQHF
TRBJ2-7	NA	TRBV20-1	NA	TGCAGTGCTAGAGTTGGTAGGGCACCCAGTGGGGAGCAGTACTTC	CSARVGRAPSGEQYF
TRBJ1-1	NA	TRBV5-1	few	TGCGCCAGCAGCATCGGACACTTCATGAACACTGAAGCTTTCTTT	CASSIGHFMNTEAFF
TRBJ1-1	NA	TRBV7-2	NA	TGTGCCAGCAGCCTTCTCCATTGGGAAGCTTTCTTT	CASSLLHWEAFF
TRBJ2-1	NA	TRBV5-1	NA	TGCGCCAGCAGCTGGGTCGGGATGCATGAGCAGTTCTTC	CASSWVGMHEQFF
TRBJ2-1	TRBD2	TRBV20-1	once	TGCAGTGCCCCTAGCGGGCCCTACAATGAGCAGTTCTTC	CSAPSGPYNEQFF
TRBJ2-3	NA	TRBV24-1	NA	TGTGCCACCAGTCCACCCACGGGATCAGATACGCAGTATTTT	CATSPPTGSDTQYF
TRBJ2-5	NA	TRBV13	NA	TGTGCCAGCAGCTTAGCCGGCAGGGCGAAAGAGACCCAGTACTTC	CASSLAGRAKETQYF
TRBJ2-5	TRBD1	TRBV7-9	few	TGTGCCAGCAGCGCCCGGGACAGGGGTGAGCAGTACTTC	CASSARDRGEQYF
TRBJ1-2	NA	TRBV20-1	few	TGCAGTGCTAGAGTAGGCACAACTAACTATGGCTACACCTTC	CSARVGTTNYGYTF
TRBJ1-5	NA	TRBV20-1	NA	TGCAGTGCTAAAGAAGGCAGGGGCAATCAGCCCCAGCATTTT	CSAKEGRGNQPQHF
TRBJ2-1	NA	TRBV7-6	once	TGTGCCAGCAGCGTAGCGTTGTCTAATGAGCAGTTCTTC	CASSVALSNEQFF
TRBJ2-7	NA	TRBV12-3/TRBV12-4	few	TGTGCCAGCACCTTGGGACACCCCTACGAGCAGTACTTC	CASTLGHPYEQYF
TRBJ2-1	NA	TRBV6-6	NA	TGTGCCAGCAGATCAGTCGACACGGGTGAGCAGTTCTTC	CASRSVDTGEQFF
TRBJ1-2	TRBD1	TRBV7-9	few	TGTGCCAGCAGCTTAGGGGTTGACAGGGCATCCTATGGCTACACCTTC	CASSLGVDRASYGYTF
TRBJ2-3	NA	TRBV12-3/TRBV12-4	NA	TGTGCCAGCAGTTTGCGGCAGCTTAGCACAGATACGGAGTATTTT	CASSLRQLSTDTEYF
TRBJ2-3	NA	TRBV29-1	few	TGCAGCGTTCCCCAACTAGGAGGGATAGATACGCAGTATTTT	CSVPQLGGIDTQYF
TRBJ1-6	NA	TRBV6-1	NA	TGTGCCAGCAGTGTGACAGACACACCGAATTCACCCCTCCACTTT	CASSVTDTPNSPLHF
TRBJ1-2	NA	TRBV4-1	NA	TGCGCCAGCAGCCCGCTTCTTAGGGGGTTTAAAGGCTACACCTTC	CASSPLLRGFKGYTF
TRBJ1-1	NA	TRBV5-1	few	TGCGCCAGCAGCATACAGGGCGGTGAAACTGAAGCTTTCTTT	CASSIQGGETEAFF
TRBJ2-2	TRBD1	TRBV29-1	few	TGCAGCGTTGTACAGGGGTCCCTAGCCGGGGAGCTGTTTTTT	CSVVQGSLAGELFF
TRBJ2-5	NA	TRBV29-1	NA	TGCAGCGTTGCTCGTGTATCCCAGCAAGAGACCCAGTACTTC	CSVARVSQQETQYF
TRBJ2-6	TRBD1	TRBV25-1	NA	TGTGCCAGCAGTGAGGGGACAGGCCCCAGCTCTGGGGCCAACGTCCTGACTTTC	CASSEGTGPSSGANVLTF
TRBJ2-5	NA	TRBV4-1	NA	TGCGCCAGCAGCCATCTAGGGGCGGGAAGATACCAAGAGACCCAGTACTTC	CASSHLGAGRYQETQYF
TRBJ2-7	TRBD2	TRBV7-2	few	TGTGCCAGCGCCCTGGGGGGGAATTTAAAGATCTACGAGCAGTACTTC	CASALGGNLKIYEQYF